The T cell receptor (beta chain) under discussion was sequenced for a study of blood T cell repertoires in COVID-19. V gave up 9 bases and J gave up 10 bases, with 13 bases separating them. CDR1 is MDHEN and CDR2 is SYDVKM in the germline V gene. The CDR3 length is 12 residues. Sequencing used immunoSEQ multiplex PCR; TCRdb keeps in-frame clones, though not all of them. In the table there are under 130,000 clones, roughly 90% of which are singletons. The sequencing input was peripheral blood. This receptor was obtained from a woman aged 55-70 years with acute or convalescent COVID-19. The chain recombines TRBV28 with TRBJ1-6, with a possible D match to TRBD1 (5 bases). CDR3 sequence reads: CASSGLGSPLHF. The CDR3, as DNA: TGTGCCAGTTCAGGGTTAGGGTCACCCCTCCACTTT.